This T cell receptor beta chain comes out of a study of Graves' ophthalmopathy and Graves' hyperthyroidism (dated by TCRdb to the late 2010s). The study in broad terms: Peripheral blood was collected before any treatment was given, at the time of initial diagnosis. To tell Graves' ophthalmopathy apart from Graves' hyperthyroidism, and to predict which patients would progress to ophthalmopathy, the study relied on TCR beta repertoire signatures. In total, approximately 130 blood samples were TCR-sequenced: 40 to 45 ophthalmopathy, some 80 hyperthyroidism and some 17 hyperthyroidism-to-ophthalmopathy patients. To explore V-J signatures distinguishing ophthalmopathy from hyperthyroidism, a discovery set of 100 patients (about 44 ophthalmopathy, roughly 60 stable hyperthyroidism) was enrolled. The independent validation cohort included about 19 hyperthyroidism patients plus 17 patients who later progressed from hyperthyroidism to ophthalmopathy. In roughly 6 hyperthyroidism patients, T-cell repertoires of thyroid tissue and blood were compared. Following sampling, methimazole starting at 30 mg daily was administered to hyperthyroidism patients, and high-dose intravenous methylprednisolone was administered to ophthalmopathy patients. The 95 to 100 discovery patients were randomly divided into training and test sets at a 7:3 ratio.

For repertoire sequencing, TCR beta CDR3 regions were amplified from RNA transcripts. The first round of RT-PCR was done with HTBI primers and the Qiagen OneStep RT-PCR kit, and was followed by a second round of multiplex PCR, then size selection and purification. The libraries underwent paired-end sequencing with 100 bp reads on an Illumina HiSeq2000. Per the original workflow: SOAPnuke was used to process the reads, throwing out any read that had adapters, had uncalled bases, had a mean Phred below 15, or lacked an exact constant-primer or identifier match. COPE v1.2.5 was used to merge high-quality paired reads. Each unique nucleotide sequence was defined as a clonotype, and clonotypes were aligned to IMGT TRB V, D and J references with MiTCR v1.1. The analysis was limited to V-J combinations with a frequency above 0.0001, which together covered 99.2% of the repertoires. A TCR clonal expansion and chaos score per V-J combination was defined as the ratio of F50 clonal expansion to chaos observed in the TCRdist matrix. Welch's t-statistics and random forest were used to reduce features to about 14 V-J combinations, which were fed into a naive Bayes classifier. Thyroid-blood repertoire similarity was quantified with the Morisita-Horn index. In TCRdb, the public reads were trimmed at Q25 with fastp and aligned with MiXCR, with productive beta chains retained. Duplicate CDR3 protein sequences are folded into a single record with the most common DNA and genes. The V and J calls come from TCRdb's annotation, not from the publication. This sample lists about 400,000 distinct CDR3 sequences; just over 15% were detected once. The ten most abundant clones make up roughly 7% of the sample.

The study at large found these results: In cross-validation, the 13-signature model distinguished ophthalmopathy from stable hyperthyroidism with approximately 88% sensitivity and about 84% specificity, and in the test set the corresponding values were approximately 80% and 68%. Most expanded thyroid clonotypes with frequency above 0.001 were also detected in blood, suggesting blood repertoires may reflect the thyroid immune response. In validation, the model predicted ophthalmopathy progression with about 64% sensitivity and 72.22% specificity; 12 predicted patients were CT-confirmed with GO in a median of about 6.1 months. No statistical method was used to set the sample size in advance, and the investigators knew which group each participant was assigned to.

In the germline V gene, CDR1 corresponds to MNHEY and CDR2 to SVGAGI. The cysteine opens and the phenylalanine closes a CDR3 of 13 amino acids. Only the CDR3 part of the read is kept: 39 bases, read in frame from the first base. At the junction V is shortened by 0 bases and J by 9 bases, with 9 bases in between. A remark on this clonotype: Its specific antigen is unknown. It has no much larger one-base neighbor in the sample; base qualities were not kept.

Stable hyperthyroidism was defined as no progression to ophthalmopathy within 18 months of follow-up. Patients with hyperthyroidism were aged 18 to 65 years, had been newly diagnosed, and had a disease duration of less than 2 months. Anyone with other autoimmune diseases, uncontrolled infections, pregnancy or lactation was excluded from the study. Clinical symptoms, serum thyroxine, TRAb, thyroid ultrasound and orbital computed tomography were used for diagnosis. PBMCs were isolated from around 10 ml of fresh peripheral blood by Ficoll-Paque density gradient centrifugation. Total RNA was extracted using Trizol reagent, and RNA quality was checked on an Agilent 2100 Bioanalyzer.

This receptor was obtained from a woman between 18 and 29 years old with stable Graves' hyperthyroidism. Donor details come from another sample of the same person, matched by shared clones. The rearranged chain carries TRBV6-5 and TRBJ1-5, with the D gene too uncertain to name. The sequenced sample consisted of peripheral blood. The DNA sequence is TGTGCCAGCAGTTACTCGAGCGTTGGGCCCCAGCATTTT. Translated, it gives CASSYSSVGPQHF.